The rows below give T cell receptor beta chains drawn from one sample of a study of blood T cell repertoires in COVID-19. Measured with immunoSEQ multiplex PCR; TCRdb has only the in-frame clones, and not every one. The table lists about 200,000 clones, 75% to 95% of them singletons. The sequenced material came from peripheral blood. Receptor source: a man aged 50 to 60 with acute or convalescent COVID-19. Both conserved end residues are part of each CDR3. A D gene is named only where the DNA matches it firmly. A row's size may be missing; if present it is once, few, many or a size class.

clone size	V gene	D gene	J gene	CDR3 protein	CDR3 DNA
NA	TRBV27	NA	TRBJ2-3	CATAPGDVPDTQYF	TGTGCCACCGCCCCAGGGGATGTTCCAGATACGCAGTATTTT
NA	TRBV3-1/TRBV3-2	NA	TRBJ2-7	CASSPTSTYEQYF	TGTGCCAGCAGCCCGACTAGTACCTACGAGCAGTACTTC
NA	TRBV9	NA	TRBJ1-3	CASSVGHSGNTIYF	TGTGCCAGCAGCGTAGGCCACTCCGGAAACACCATATATTTT
NA	TRBV3-1/TRBV3-2	NA	TRBJ2-1	CASSPLGGYGYNEQFF	TGTGCCAGCAGCCCCCTTGGGGGGTATGGCTACAATGAGCAGTTCTTC
NA	TRBV6-5	NA	TRBJ1-5	CASSYSFYSNQPQHF	TGTGCCAGCAGTTACTCGTTTTATAGCAATCAGCCCCAGCATTTT
NA	TRBV11-1	TRBD1	TRBJ2-1	CASSSNPGQGLFF	TGTGCCAGCAGCTCCAACCCGGGACAGGGACTGTTCTTC
NA	TRBV7-2	NA	TRBJ1-6	CASSSGWGGSSYNSPLHF	TGTGCCAGCAGCTCAGGGTGGGGAGGGAGCTCCTATAATTCACCCCTCCACTTT
NA	TRBV19	TRBD2	TRBJ2-1	CASSLTSGAPNEQFF	TGTGCCAGTAGTCTGACTAGCGGGGCCCCAAATGAGCAGTTCTTC
once	TRBV12-3/TRBV12-4	NA	TRBJ2-5	CASRNHEETQYF	TGTGCCAGCAGGAATCACGAGGAGACCCAGTACTTC
NA	TRBV27	TRBD1	TRBJ2-5	CASSPDRVQETQYF	TGTGCCAGCAGTCCCGACAGGGTCCAAGAGACCCAGTACTTC
NA	TRBV4-2	NA	TRBJ2-3	CASSQEVAPTDTQYF	TGTGCCAGCAGCCAAGAGGTAGCGCCGACAGATACGCAGTATTTT
NA	TRBV7-9	NA	TRBJ1-2	CASSLFISVRDNFYGYTF	TGTGCCAGCAGCCTCTTTATTTCCGTAAGGGACAACTTCTATGGCTACACCTTC
NA	TRBV12-3/TRBV12-4	NA	TRBJ1-2	CASRAEVGYTF	TGTGCCAGCCGCGCCGAGGTTGGCTACACCTTC
NA	TRBV19	TRBD2	TRBJ2-7	CASSLTSGIGEQYF	TGTGCCAGTAGCTTAACTAGCGGGATTGGGGAGCAGTACTTC
NA	TRBV10-3	NA	TRBJ1-4	CASGDATNEKLFF	TGTGCAAGCGGGGACGCAACTAATGAAAAACTGTTTTTT
NA	TRBV9	NA	TRBJ2-2	CASSLQGTGELFF	TGTGCCAGCAGCTTACAGGGAACCGGGGAGCTGTTTTTT
NA	TRBV5-1	TRBD1	TRBJ1-2	CASSQGTGANYGYTF	TGCGCCAGCAGCCAAGGGACAGGGGCTAACTATGGCTACACCTTC
NA	TRBV6-2/TRBV6-3	NA	TRBJ1-5	CASSYMWGAQPQHF	TGTGCCAGCAGTTACATGTGGGGAGCTCAGCCCCAGCATTTT
NA	TRBV7-2	NA	TRBJ1-2	CASSLAPHGTIGYTF	TGTGCCAGCAGCTTAGCTCCCCACGGTACTATCGGCTACACCTTC
NA	TRBV5-1	NA	TRBJ1-1	CASSTGQNMNTEAFF	TGCGCCAGCAGCACAGGACAAAACATGAACACTGAAGCTTTCTTT
NA	TRBV9	NA	TRBJ1-6	CASSSRDSSNSPLHF	TGTGCCAGCAGCTCTAGAGACAGCTCCAATTCACCCCTCCACTTT
NA	TRBV4-1	TRBD2	TRBJ2-3	CASSQGPGTSGGGRGTQYF	TGCGCCAGCAGCCAAGGTCCCGGGACTAGCGGGGGAGGGCGGGGTACGCAGTATTTT